This entry describes one T cell receptor beta chain. This clonotype was found a few times. Its specific antigen is unknown. Nothing much larger sits one base from this clone, and base qualities are not available. This record belongs to a study of identical twins (dated by TCRdb to about 2016). Looking at the study overall: The study deep-sequenced TCR alpha and beta repertoires from monozygotic twins, unrelated adults of various ages and cord blood to test whether fetal clonotypes persist. Replicate twin experiments were performed at different times using different library preparation protocols to rule out contamination.

Results the study describes overall, beyond this receptor: Invariant T cells such as MAIT and iNKT could partly confound zero-insertion analyses, though diverse VJ usage argued against this for most clonotypes. Because the same donors could not be followed over many years, the conclusions depended on cross-sectional statistical analysis. Abundant cord blood beta clonotypes carried fewer insertions; young adult naive repertoires showed a weaker similar trend, while memory repertoires showed none. Compared with coincidental sharing between unrelated individuals, an excess of low generation-probability sequences was observed among out-of-frame TCR alpha sequences shared between twins. In monozygotic twins, recombination models systematically underestimated out-of-frame TCR alpha sharing, but the models matched the sharing seen between unrelated individuals. In beta out-of-frame sequences, excess twin sharing was weaker, because having fewer shared sequences lowered the signal-to-noise ratio.

Every donor in the study was a healthy Caucasian. Per the germline V gene, MRHNA is the CDR1 and SNTAGT is the CDR2. CDR3 length: 17 amino acids, cysteine to phenylalanine. The kept DNA is CDR3 alone, 51 bases in frame from the first base. Trimming accounts for 4 bases at V and 6 bases at J, while the number of junction bases matched to no gene is 16. Receptor amplification or capture employed 5' RACE. TCRdb lists the instrument as Illumina HiSeq 2000. A universal primer binding site was introduced by template switching, and a unique molecular identifier was present in the final cDNA, enabling accurate counting of TCR cDNA molecules. Specific primers in the conserved constant-segment region were used to synthesize first-strand cDNA for TCR alpha and beta chains. To control for contamination, each cDNA library was double barcoded with a SMART-Mk sample barcode plus Illumina barcodes. TruSeq adapter sequences and Illumina sample barcodes were added in two successive PCR steps. TCR alpha and beta cDNA libraries were sequenced on the Illumina HiSeq platform with custom primers. The original pipeline was this. MiGEC processed the raw reads to extract unique molecular identifiers, while MiXCR was used to determine the CDR3 positions. For each individual, recombination models were inferred using an EM algorithm with the repgenHMM and IGoR tools. The analysis of shared clonotypes was done with the tcR package in R, with sharing normalized by the product of cloneset sizes. To study raw recombination free of thymic and clonal selection effects, out-of-frame nonproductive sequences were analyzed. TCRdb cleaned the public reads at Q25 with fastp, built clones with MiXCR and kept in-frame beta chains. Entries are consolidated by CDR3 protein sequence, retaining the most common genes and DNA. The V and J calls were not made by the authors but by TCRdb's processing. The sample table lists around 1.7 million distinct CDR3 sequences, under 35% of them with a count of one. The top ten clonotypes cover less than 0.35% of the sample.

Sequencing used cord blood. The TCR was taken from a newborn girl in good health. The chain uses TRBV6-4 and TRBJ2-3; 7 of the junction bases match TRBD2. CDR3 region: CASSGLAEARPWDTQYF. The DNA is TGTGCCAGCAGTGGCCTAGCGGAAGCCCGTCCATGGGATACGCAGTATTTT.